The 14 T cell receptor beta chains below were found in one sample sequenced in a study of OX40 agonist ivuxolimab in advanced cancers. The repertoire was sequenced with immunoSEQ multiplex PCR; TCRdb's copy has only in-frame clones and lacks some. The table has about 64,000 clones, about 87% seen once. The sample here was CD4+ or CD8+ T cells sorted from blood, taken in a trial of the OX40 agonist ivuxolimab. These receptors were obtained from an adult with an advanced solid tumor such as melanoma, head and neck, liver or kidney cancer.

This clone was seen a single time. The gene calls are TRBV2 and TRBJ2-2; 11 bases line up with TRBD2. V was clipped by 7 bases and J by 5 bases; unmatched bases: 3. The CDR3 totals 14 residues. Germline CDR1 and CDR2: SNHLY and FYNNEI. The CDR3 region is CASKLAGVTGELFF. The CDR3 bases are TGTGCCAGCAAACTAGCGGGAGTTACCGGGGAGCTGTTTTTT.

The V and J genes are TRBV7-6 and TRBJ2-3; the D is unclear. Germline CDR1 SGHVS, CDR2 FNYEAQ. V lost 1 base and J 2 bases, leaving 13 bases between the germline ends. The CDR3 sequence is 16 residues long. CDR3 DNA sequence: TGTGCCAGCAGCTTAGTAAGGGCAGAAAACACAGATACGCAGTATTTT. Translated, it gives CASSLVRAENTDTQYF.

This clone is a singleton in its sample. The chain has TRBV6-4 and TRBJ2-2; D remains ambiguous. The CDR3 is 14 residues long. Germline CDR1 is MRHNA and CDR2 is SNTAGT. V gave up 2 bases and J gave up 5 bases, with 9 bases separating them. CDR3 sequence reads: CASSDQLGTGELFF. The DNA for the CDR3 is TGTGCCAGCAGTGACCAATTAGGGACCGGGGAGCTGTTTTTT.

This clone was recorded a few times. The chain combines TRBV28 with TRBJ1-2, with 8 bases fitting TRBD1. CDR1 is MDHEN and CDR2 is SYDVKM in the germline V gene. CDR3 size: 13 residues. J lost 8 bases, V lost 7 bases, and 9 bases had no gene match. CDR3 nucleotide sequence: TGTGCCAGCAATCGACAGGGGTTGTTCGGCTACACCTTC. Its protein product is CASNRQGLFGYTF.

The genes are TRBV9 and TRBJ2-5; possible D gene TRBD1, 5 bases. The ends were cut back, 3 bases at V and 5 bases at J, with 14 bases in the middle. The CDR3 totals 14 residues. Germline assignment: CDR1 SGDLS and CDR2 YYNGEE. The chain's CDR3 is CASSAQGSRETQYF. The CDR3 DNA sequence: TGTGCCAGCAGCGCTCAGGGTAGTCGGGAGACCCAGTACTTC.

This chain uses TRBV5-5 with TRBJ2-2; perhaps TRBD1 as D (5 bases). Per the germline V gene, CDR1 is SGHKS and CDR2 is YYEKEE (reference sequence). There are 16 residues in the CDR3. The V end was cut by 0 bases, the J end by 4 bases, with 13 bases between. CDR3 sequence (DNA): TGTGCCAGCAGCTTGGTGCAGGGCCCGGGCACCGGGGAGCTGTTTTTT. Translating it yields CASSLVQGPGTGELFF. Full variable domain (remainder filled in from reference TRBV5-5 and TRBJ2-2): DAGVTQSPTHLIKTRGQQVTLRCSPISGHKSVSWYQQVLGQGPQFIFQYYEKEERGRGNFPDRFSARQFPNYSSELNVNALLLGDSALYLCASSLVQGPGTGELFFGEGSRLTVL.

The V and J genes are TRBV7-9 and TRBJ2-7, with unresolved D. Germline CDR1 is SEHNR and CDR2 is FQNEAQ (reference sequence). Deletions cut 1 base from V and 2 bases from J, with 6 bases between. The CDR3 totals 13 residues. DNA of the CDR3: TGTGCCAGCAGCTTAGGTGGGACCTACGAGCAGTACTTC. As protein: CASSLGGTYEQYF.

V usage is TRBV7-9 and J usage is TRBJ2-3; 8 positions match TRBD1. The length of the CDR3 is 16 residues. The germline gives CDR1 SEHNR, CDR2 FQNEAQ (reference sequence). The V segment lost 5 bases and the J segment 2 bases; nucleotides outside the gene matches: 9. CDR3 nucleotide sequence: TGTGCCAGCAGCAGTTTTTGGACAGGGACCACAGATACGCAGTATTTT. Translation gives CASSSFWTGTTDTQYF.

The rearrangement uses TRBV5-8 and TRBJ2-7; D may be TRBD1 (6 bases). Germline CDR1 SGHTS, CDR2 YDEGEE. The V gene lost 1 base and the J gene lost 3 bases, with 8 bases spanning the gap. The CDR3 length is 13 residues. CDR3 DNA: TGTGCCAGCAGCTTGACAGGGATCTACGAGCAGTACTTC. Translation gives CASSLTGIYEQYF.

The chain is built from TRBV6-1 and TRBJ2-1, with 10 bases that match TRBD2. The germline CDR1 and CDR2 sequences are MNHNS and SASEGT. The V and J ends lost 4 bases and 0 bases, in that order; junction bases with no gene match: 9. The CDR3 extends over 18 amino acids. This CDR3 reads CASSVALAGGSSYNEQFF. The CDR3 DNA is TGTGCCAGCAGTGTTGCTTTAGCGGGAGGAAGCTCCTACAATGAGCAGTTCTTC.

This rearrangement joins TRBV30 to TRBJ2-2; 11 bases fit TRBD1. Per germline, CDR1 GTSNPN and CDR2 SVGIG (reference sequence). The CDR3 contains 16 residues. The ends lost 3 bases at V and 3 bases at J; junction bases unmatched: 6. The CDR3 DNA reads as TGTGCCTGGAGAGTGGACAGGGGGCCCGACACCGGGGAGCTGTTTTTT. It is translated as CAWRVDRGPDTGELFF.

The V gene is TRBV5-1, the J gene TRBJ2-7, with TRBD1 matching over 10 bases. After removal of 4 bases from V and 2 bases from J, the junction contained 6 bases not matched to a gene. The CDR3 contains 15 residues. Germline V gives CDR1 SGHRS, CDR2 YFSETQ. The CDR3 sequence is CASSAKTGGPYEQYF. The CDR3 region has the DNA TGCGCCAGCAGCGCCAAGACAGGGGGCCCCTACGAGCAGTACTTC.

This chain connects TRBV7-6 to TRBJ1-1; no clear D gene. The CDR3 runs 14 residues. V was shortened by 1 base and J by 2 bases, with 8 bases between the two germline ends. Per germline, CDR1 SGHVS and CDR2 FNYEAQ. The CDR3 bases are TGTGCCAGCAGCTTAGGCGGAGTCAACACTGAAGCTTTCTTT. It is translated as CASSLGGVNTEAFF.

The chain employs TRBV30 and TRBJ1-2, with D perhaps TRBD1 (5 bases). Germline assignment: CDR1 GTSNPN and CDR2 SVGIG (reference sequence). V gave up 4 bases and J gave up 8 bases, with 17 bases separating them. This CDR3 is built from 13 residues. The CDR3 region is CAWTQGWGLGYTF. The CDR3 DNA reads TGTGCCTGGACTCAAGGGTGGGGCTTAGGCTACACCTTC.